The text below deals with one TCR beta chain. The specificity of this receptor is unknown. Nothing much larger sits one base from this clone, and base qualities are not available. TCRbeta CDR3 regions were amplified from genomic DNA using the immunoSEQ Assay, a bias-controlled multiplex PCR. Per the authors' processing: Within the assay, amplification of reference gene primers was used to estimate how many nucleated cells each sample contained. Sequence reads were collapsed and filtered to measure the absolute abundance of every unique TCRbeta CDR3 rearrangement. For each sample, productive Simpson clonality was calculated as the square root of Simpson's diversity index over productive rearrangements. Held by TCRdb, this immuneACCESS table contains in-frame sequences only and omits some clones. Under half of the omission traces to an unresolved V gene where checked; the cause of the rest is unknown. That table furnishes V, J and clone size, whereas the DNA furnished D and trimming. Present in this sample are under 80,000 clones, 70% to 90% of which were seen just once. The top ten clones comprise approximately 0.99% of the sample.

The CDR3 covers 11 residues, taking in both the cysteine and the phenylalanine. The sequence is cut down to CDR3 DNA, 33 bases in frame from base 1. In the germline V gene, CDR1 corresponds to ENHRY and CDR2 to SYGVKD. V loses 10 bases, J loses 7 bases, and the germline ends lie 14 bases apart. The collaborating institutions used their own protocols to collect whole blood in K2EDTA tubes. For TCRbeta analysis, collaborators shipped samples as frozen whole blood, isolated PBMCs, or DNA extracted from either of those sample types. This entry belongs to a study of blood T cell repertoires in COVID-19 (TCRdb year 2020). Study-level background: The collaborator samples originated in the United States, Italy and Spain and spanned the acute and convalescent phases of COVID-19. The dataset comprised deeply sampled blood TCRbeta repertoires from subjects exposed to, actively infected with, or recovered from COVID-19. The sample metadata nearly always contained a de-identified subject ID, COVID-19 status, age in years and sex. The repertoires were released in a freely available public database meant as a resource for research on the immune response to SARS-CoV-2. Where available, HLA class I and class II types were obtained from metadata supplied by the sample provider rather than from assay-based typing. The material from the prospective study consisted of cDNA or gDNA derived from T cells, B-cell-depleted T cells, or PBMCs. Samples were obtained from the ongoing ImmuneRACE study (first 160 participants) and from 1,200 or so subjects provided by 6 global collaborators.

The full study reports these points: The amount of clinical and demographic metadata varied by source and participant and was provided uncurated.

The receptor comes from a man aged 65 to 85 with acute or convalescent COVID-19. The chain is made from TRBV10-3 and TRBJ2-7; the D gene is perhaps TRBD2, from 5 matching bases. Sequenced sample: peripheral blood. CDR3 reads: CATRGGLEQYF. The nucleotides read TGTGCCACCCGAGGAGGCTTGGAGCAGTACTTC.